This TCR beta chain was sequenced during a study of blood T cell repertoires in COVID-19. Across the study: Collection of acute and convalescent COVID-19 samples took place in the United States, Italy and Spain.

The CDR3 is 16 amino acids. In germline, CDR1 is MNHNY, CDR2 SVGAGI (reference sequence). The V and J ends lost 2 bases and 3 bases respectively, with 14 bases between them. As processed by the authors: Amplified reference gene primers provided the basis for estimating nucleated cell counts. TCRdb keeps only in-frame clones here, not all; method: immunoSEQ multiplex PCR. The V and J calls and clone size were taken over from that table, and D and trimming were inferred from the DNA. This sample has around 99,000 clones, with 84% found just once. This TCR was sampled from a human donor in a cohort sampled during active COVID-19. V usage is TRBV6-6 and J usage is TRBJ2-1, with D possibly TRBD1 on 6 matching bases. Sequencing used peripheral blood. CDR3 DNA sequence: TGTGCCAGCAGTTACCCACAGGGTGGTAGCTACAATGAGCAGTTCTTC. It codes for CASSYPQGGSYNEQFF.